The clone carrying this TCR beta chain was detected once. Its specificity is not known. This specimen comes from a study of response to subunit inactivated influenza vaccine. V lost 4 bases and J lost 7; bases outside the gene matches: 13. Germline loops: CDR1 SGHRS, CDR2 YFSETQ. The CDR3 extends over 15 amino acids. Via MiXCR, TCRdb re-called the RT-PCR reads, giving one row per CDR3 protein. Of hundreds of thousands of distinct CDR3 sequences listed, about 25% are singletons. Findings and caveats of the study: T cells newly recruited by each seasonal influenza vaccination are few, the authors suggested.

The J gene is TRBJ2-7, the V gene TRBV5-1; 8 bases are a match to TRBD1. This TCR came from a man aged 50 to 59 who received an inactivated influenza vaccine. Material: CD4+ T cells sorted from PBMCs, obtained 5 to 6 days after vaccination. CDR3 residues: CASSPGTGPPFEQYF. As DNA, the CDR3 is TGCGCCAGCAGCCCGGGGACAGGCCCCCCTTTTGAGCAGTACTTC. Combining the CDR3 with reference TRBV5-1 and TRBJ2-7 gives the whole variable domain KAGVTQTPRYLIKTRGQQVTLSCSPISGHRSVSWYQQTPGQGLQFLFEYFSETQRNKGNFPGRFSGRQFSNSRSEMNVSTLELGDSALYLCASSPGTGPPFEQYFGPGTRLTVT.